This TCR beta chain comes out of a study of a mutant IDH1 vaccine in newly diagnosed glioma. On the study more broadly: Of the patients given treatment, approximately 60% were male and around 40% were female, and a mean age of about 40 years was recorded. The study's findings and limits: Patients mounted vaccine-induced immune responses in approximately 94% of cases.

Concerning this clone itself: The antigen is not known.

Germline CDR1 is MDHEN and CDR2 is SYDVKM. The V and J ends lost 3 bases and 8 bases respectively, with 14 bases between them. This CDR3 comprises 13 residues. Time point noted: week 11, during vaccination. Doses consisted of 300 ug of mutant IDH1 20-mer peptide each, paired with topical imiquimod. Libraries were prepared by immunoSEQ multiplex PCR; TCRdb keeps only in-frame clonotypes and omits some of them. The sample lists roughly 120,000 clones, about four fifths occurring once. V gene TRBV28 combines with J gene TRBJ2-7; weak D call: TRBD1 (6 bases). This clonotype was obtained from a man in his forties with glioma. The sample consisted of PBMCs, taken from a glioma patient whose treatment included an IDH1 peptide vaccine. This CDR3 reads CASSFSMGDKQYF. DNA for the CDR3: TGTGCCAGCAGTTTCTCCATGGGGGACAAGCAGTACTTC.